This entry describes one T cell receptor (beta chain). Which antigen it targets is not known. The read stops 3 residues short of the end of the CDR3; the missing end is completed from the germline J gene. Equivalent amounts of genomic DNA from CVID and control samples were used as sequencing input. For every sample, a 60 bp segment covering the rearranged TCRbeta CDR3 region was amplified and then sequenced. The immunoSEQ assay, a bias-corrected multiplex PCR with high-throughput sequencing, was employed for TCRbeta amplification. Under the source paper's analysis protocol: Every unique nucleotide sequence counted as a clone and was annotated with V, D and J genes, copy number and frequency. Sequences were labeled productive if in frame, and non-productive if out of frame or containing stop codons. As previously described, Shannon's entropy was used to calculate clonality. Mean CDR3 Kyte-Doolittle hydropathy was derived from the predicted amino acid sequences of productive clones. The R hclust function was used to hierarchically cluster scaled V gene usage with Manhattan distance and complete linkage. To assess clone sharing by CDR3 amino acid sequence, 12 repertoires per group were resampled over 100 rounds. The repertoires were searched for around 72 published EBV-specific and some 250 published CMV-specific TCRbeta sequences. Analysis left out a couple of CVID samples that produced under 10,000 sequences, so a few dozen CVID repertoires remained. Not all clones reach the TCRdb copy of this immuneACCESS table, which keeps in-frame sequences only. Checked studies attribute under half of the gap to unresolved V genes and leave the rest unexplained. V and J calls plus clone size are reproduced from that table; the DNA served to infer D and trimming. The sample counts 2,500 to 3,000 clones, each observed more than once. The ten most abundant clones make up 9.5% to 11% of the sample.

This record comes from a study of T cell clonality in common variable immunodeficiency (dated by TCRdb to 2013 to 2016). The research as a whole found: Reportedly, TCRbeta sequences from CVID had fewer deletions and N-nucleotide insertions, and highly modified clones with 13 or more V deletions were absent from CVID. Healthy controls shared more TCRbeta clones with each other than CVID subjects shared among themselves (p < 0.0001). Compared with healthy controls, CVID subjects showed increased TCRbeta clonality (t-test p = 0.018), a feature most characteristic of about a third of subjects. It was noted by the authors that sequencing of the repertoires of T cell subpopulations would be needed to clarify the cause of the increased clonality in CVID. Even though DNA input was equal, the average per sample came to 65,000 to 85,000 unique sequences for controls compared with about 30,000 for CVID samples. Differences among patients in the CVID cohort limited the correlations between repertoire features and clinical complications.

Standard criteria were used to diagnose CVID, namely serum IgG, IgA and/or IgM reduced below the normal range together with specific antibody deficiency. The CVID group comprised 40 to 50 subjects, about 15 female and about 29 male, aged roughly 8 to 64 years with a mean age of around 40. Both CVID patients and healthy controls were predominantly of Caucasian heritage. At the time of study participation, every CVID subject had been on replacement immunoglobulin therapy for one year or longer. At blood collection, none of the CVID subjects was ill or on immunomodulatory or immunosuppressive medication. Heparinized peripheral whole blood samples of about 4.5 to 8 ml were collected from each donor. TCRbeta CDR3 repertoires were sequenced from genomic DNA of adults with common variable immune deficiency (CVID) and healthy adult controls. Diluted blood was density-centrifuged over Hypaque 1077 or Ficoll-Paque to isolate peripheral blood mononuclear cells. Genomic DNA was extracted from unsorted mononuclear cells by Qiagen column purification or by a centrifugation-based method.

Trimming removed 7 bases from V and 5 bases from J, leaving 11 bases between the germline ends. The germline V gene specifies SNHLY as CDR1 and FYNNEI as CDR2. From its cysteine to its phenylalanine, the CDR3 spans 13 amino acids. Only the CDR3 bases that were read are kept: 30 of them, in frame from base 1. The chain joins TRBV2 to TRBJ2-2; the D call is possibly TRBD1 or TRBD2, each sharing 5 bases. The sample comprised peripheral blood mononuclear cells. The source of this sequence is a human donor with common variable immunodeficiency. The CDR3 protein is CASIRGVTGELFF. The sequenced CDR3 bases are TGTGCCAGCATCAGAGGGGTAACCGGGGAG.